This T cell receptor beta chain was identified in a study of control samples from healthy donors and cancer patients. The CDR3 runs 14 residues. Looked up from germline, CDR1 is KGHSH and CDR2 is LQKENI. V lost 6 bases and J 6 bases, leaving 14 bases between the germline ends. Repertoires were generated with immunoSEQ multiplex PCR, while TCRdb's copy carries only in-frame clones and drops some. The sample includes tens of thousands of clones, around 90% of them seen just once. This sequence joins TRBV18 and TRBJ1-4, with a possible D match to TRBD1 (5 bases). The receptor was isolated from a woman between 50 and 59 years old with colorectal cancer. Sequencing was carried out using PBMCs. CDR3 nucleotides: TGTGCCAGCTCGCCCCGAGGGGCTGATGAAAAACTGTTTTTT. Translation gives CASSPRGADEKLFF.